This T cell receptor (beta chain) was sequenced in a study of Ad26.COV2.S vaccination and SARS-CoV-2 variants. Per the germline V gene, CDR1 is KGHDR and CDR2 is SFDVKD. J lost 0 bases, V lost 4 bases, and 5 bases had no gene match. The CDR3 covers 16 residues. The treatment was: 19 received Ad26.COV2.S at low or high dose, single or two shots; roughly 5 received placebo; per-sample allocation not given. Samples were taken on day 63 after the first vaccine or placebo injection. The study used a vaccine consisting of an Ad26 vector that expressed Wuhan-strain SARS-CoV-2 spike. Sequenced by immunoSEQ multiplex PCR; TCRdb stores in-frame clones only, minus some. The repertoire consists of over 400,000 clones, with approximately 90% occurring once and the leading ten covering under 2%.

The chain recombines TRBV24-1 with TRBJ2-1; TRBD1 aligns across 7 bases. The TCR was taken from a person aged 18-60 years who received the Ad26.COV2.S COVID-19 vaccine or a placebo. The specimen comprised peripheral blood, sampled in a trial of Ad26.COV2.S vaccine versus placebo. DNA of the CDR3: TGTGCCACCAGTGACTCGGGACAGCCCTCCTACAATGAGCAGTTCTTC. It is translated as CATSDSGQPSYNEQFF.